This T cell receptor beta chain emerged from a study of blood T cell repertoires in COVID-19. The V gene lost 3 bases and the J gene lost 0 bases, with 12 bases spanning the gap. This CDR3 region has 16 residues. Germline CDR1 and CDR2: LGHDT and YNNKEL (reference sequence). Seattle-derived patients entered the study during active infection and were followed longitudinally. Original processing methods: From reference gene primer amplification, estimates of nucleated cell counts were derived. This table comes from immunoSEQ multiplex PCR, and its TCRdb copy is limited to in-frame clones, with some not included. The DNA gave D and trimming, while V, J and clone size come from that table. The sample lists about 320,000 clones, around nine tenths occurring once.

The sequence came from a woman aged 25 to 39 with COVID-19, enrolled during active disease. Sequencing was done on a sample of peripheral blood. This rearrangement joins TRBV3-1 (or the pseudogene TRBV3-2) to TRBJ2-1; D gene uncertain. This CDR3 is CASSHDWSYSYNEQFF. DNA of the CDR3: TGTGCCAGCAGCCATGACTGGAGCTACTCCTACAATGAGCAGTTCTTC.